Below, one T cell receptor beta chain is given with its context. Its antigen is not yet known. Base qualities are not recorded, but no much larger clone differs from it by a single base. This sample was taken from a study of blood T cell repertoires in COVID-19 (dated by TCRdb to about 2020). For the wider study: Samples from collaborators originated in the United States, Italy and Spain and spanned both the acute and convalescent phases of COVID-19. The material from the prospective study consisted of cDNA or gDNA derived from T cells, B-cell-depleted T cells, or PBMCs. The repertoires were released in a freely available public database intended as a resource for research on the immune response to SARS-CoV-2. The dataset comprised deeply sampled blood TCRbeta repertoires from subjects exposed to, actively infected with, or recovered from COVID-19. A de-identified subject ID, COVID-19 status, age in years and sex were almost always included in the sample metadata. The samples were drawn from two sources: the first 160 participants of the ongoing ImmuneRACE study, and 1,000 to 1,500 subjects contributed by 6 global collaborators. Where HLA class I and class II types were available, the types were taken from metadata supplied by the sample provider, not from assay-based typing.

Study-wide conclusions, independent of this receptor: Clinical and demographic metadata were provided uncurated, with the amount varying by source and participant.

The immunoSEQ Assay, a bias-controlled multiplex PCR, was used to amplify TCRbeta CDR3 regions from genomic DNA. In the source study's methods: Within the assay, amplification of reference gene primers was used to estimate how many nucleated cells each sample contained. To quantify the absolute abundance of each unique TCRbeta CDR3 rearrangement, sequence reads were collapsed and filtered. For each sample, productive Simpson clonality was calculated as the square root of Simpson's diversity index across productive rearrangements. In TCRdb, the immuneACCESS table is reduced to in-frame sequences with V and J assigned. These tables do not hold every clone; where another copy was compared, an unresolved V gene accounts for under half, and the others remain unexplained. That table supplies the V and J calls and clone size; D and trimming were determined from the DNA. The sample data list about 140,000 clones, and roughly 80% of these were observed just once. Roughly 17% of the sample goes to the ten largest clones.

Each collaborating institution followed its own protocols to collect whole blood in K2EDTA tubes. Collaborator samples were shipped for TCRbeta analysis as frozen whole blood, isolated PBMCs, or DNA extracted from either sample type. Based on the germline V gene, the CDR1 and CDR2 sequences are SQVTM and ANQGSEA. Clipping removes 6 bases from V and 8 bases from J, with 16 as the unmatched junction base count. From cysteine to phenylalanine, the CDR3 is 15 amino acids long. The CDR3 DNA has 45 bases and is translated from base 1. Sequences were obtained from peripheral blood. This clonotype was obtained from a man aged 50 to 60 with acute or convalescent COVID-19. The chain is encoded by TRBV29-1 joined to TRBJ2-1, with TRBD2 identical over 7 junction bases. The CDR3 reads as follows: CSVPREGKVVDEQFF. The nucleotides read TGCAGCGTCCCAAGGGAGGGGAAGGTCGTGGATGAGCAGTTCTTC.